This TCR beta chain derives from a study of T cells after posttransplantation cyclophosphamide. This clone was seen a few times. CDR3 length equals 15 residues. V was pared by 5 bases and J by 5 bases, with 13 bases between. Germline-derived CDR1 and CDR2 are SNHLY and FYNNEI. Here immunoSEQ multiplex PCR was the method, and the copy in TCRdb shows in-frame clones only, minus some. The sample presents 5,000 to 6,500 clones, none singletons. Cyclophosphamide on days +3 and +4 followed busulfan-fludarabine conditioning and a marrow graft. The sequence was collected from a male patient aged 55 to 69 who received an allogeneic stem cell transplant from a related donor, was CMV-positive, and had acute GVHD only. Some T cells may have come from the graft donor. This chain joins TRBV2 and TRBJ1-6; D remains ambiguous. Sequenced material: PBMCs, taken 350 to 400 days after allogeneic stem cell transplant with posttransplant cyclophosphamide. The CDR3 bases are TGTGCCAGCAGTTCCAGGTGGGCCAATAATTCACCCCTCCACTTT. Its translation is CASSSRWANNSPLHF. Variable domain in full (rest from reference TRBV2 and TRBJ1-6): EPEVTQTPSHQVTQMGQEVILRCVPISNHLYFYWYRQILGQKVEFLVSFYNNEISEKSEIFDDQFSVERPDGSNFTLKIRSTKLEDSAMYFCASSSRWANNSPLHFGNGTRLTVT.